This T cell receptor (beta chain) was captured in a study of blood T cell repertoires in COVID-19. The overall study: Donors in the United States, Italy and Spain gave samples during acute or convalescent COVID-19.

This CDR3 is built from 14 residues. The table came from immunoSEQ multiplex PCR; TCRdb's copy has only in-frame clones and leaves some out. The profile shows some 190,000 clones, around 82% of them singletons. The sequencing input was peripheral blood. V gene TRBV21-1 combines with J gene TRBJ1-4; the table's D call, TRBD1, was not checked against the DNA. TRBV21-1 is termed a pseudogene. This sequence originates from a woman older than 75 with active or convalescent COVID-19. This chain's CDR3 is CASSNHGTDEKLFF. DNA for the CDR3: TGTGCCAGCAGCAACCACGGGACAGATGAAAAACTGTTTTTT.